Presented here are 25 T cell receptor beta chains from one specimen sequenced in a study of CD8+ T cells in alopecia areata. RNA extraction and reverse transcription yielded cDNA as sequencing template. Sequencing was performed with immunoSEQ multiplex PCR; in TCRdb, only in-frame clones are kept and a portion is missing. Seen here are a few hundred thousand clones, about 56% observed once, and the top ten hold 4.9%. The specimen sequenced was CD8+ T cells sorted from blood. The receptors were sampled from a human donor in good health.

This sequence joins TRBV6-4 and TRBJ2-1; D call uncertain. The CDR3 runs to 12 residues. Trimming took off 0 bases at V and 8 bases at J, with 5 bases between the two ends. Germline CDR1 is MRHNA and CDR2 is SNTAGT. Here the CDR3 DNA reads TGTGCCAGCAGTGACTCGCGCGATGAGCAGTTCTTC. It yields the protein CASSDSRDEQFF.

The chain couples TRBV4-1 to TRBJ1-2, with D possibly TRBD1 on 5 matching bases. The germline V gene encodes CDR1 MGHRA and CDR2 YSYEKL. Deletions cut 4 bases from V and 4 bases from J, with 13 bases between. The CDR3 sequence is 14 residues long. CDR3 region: CASSPSRGAYGYTF. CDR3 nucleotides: TGCGCCAGCAGCCCCTCACGAGGGGCCTATGGCTACACCTTC.

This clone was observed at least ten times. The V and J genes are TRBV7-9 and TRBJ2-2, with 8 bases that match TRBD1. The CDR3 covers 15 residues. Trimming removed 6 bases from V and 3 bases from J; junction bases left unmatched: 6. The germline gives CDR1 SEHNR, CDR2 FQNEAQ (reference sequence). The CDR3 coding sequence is TGTGCCAGCAGTCCAGGACAGGGAGACACCGGGGAGCTGTTTTTT. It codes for CASSPGQGDTGELFF.

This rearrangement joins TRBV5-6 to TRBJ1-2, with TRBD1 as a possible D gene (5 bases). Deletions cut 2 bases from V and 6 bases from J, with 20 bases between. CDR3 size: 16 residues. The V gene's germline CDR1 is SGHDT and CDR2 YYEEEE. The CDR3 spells CASSFPDNPTVDGYTF. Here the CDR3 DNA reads TGTGCCAGCAGCTTCCCGGACAACCCTACTGTCGATGGCTACACCTTC.

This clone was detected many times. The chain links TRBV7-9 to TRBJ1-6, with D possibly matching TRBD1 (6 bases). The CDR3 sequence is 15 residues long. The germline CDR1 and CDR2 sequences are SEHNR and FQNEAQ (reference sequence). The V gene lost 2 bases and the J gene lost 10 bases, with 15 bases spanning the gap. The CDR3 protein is CASSLTQGGKSPLHF. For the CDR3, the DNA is TGTGCCAGCAGCTTAACACAGGGAGGGAAATCACCCCTCCACTTT.

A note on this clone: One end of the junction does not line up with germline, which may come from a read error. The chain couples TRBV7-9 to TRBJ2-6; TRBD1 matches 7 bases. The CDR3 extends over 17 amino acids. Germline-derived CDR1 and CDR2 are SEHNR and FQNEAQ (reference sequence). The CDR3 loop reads CASRSDRFSSAANVLTF. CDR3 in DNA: TGTGCCAGCAGATCGGACAGGTTCAGCTCTGCGGCCAACGTCCTGACTTTC. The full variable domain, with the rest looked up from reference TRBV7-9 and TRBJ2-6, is DTGVSQNPRHKITKRGQNVTFRCDPISEHNRLYWYRQTLGQGPEFLTYFQNEAQLEKSRLLSDRFSAERPKGSFSTLEIQRTEQGDSAMYLCASRSDRFSSAANVLTFGAGSRLTVL.

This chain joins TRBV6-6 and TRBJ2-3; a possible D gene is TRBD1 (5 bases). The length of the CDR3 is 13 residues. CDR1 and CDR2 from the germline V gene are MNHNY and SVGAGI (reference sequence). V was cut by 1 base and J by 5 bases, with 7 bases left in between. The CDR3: CASSYFRGDTQYF. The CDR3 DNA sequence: TGTGCCAGCAGTTACTTTAGGGGAGATACGCAGTATTTT.

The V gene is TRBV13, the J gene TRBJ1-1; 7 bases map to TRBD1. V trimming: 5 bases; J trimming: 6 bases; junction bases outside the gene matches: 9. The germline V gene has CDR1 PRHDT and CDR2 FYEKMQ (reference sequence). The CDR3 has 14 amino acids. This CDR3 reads CASSEGQALPEAFF. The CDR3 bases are TGTGCCAGCAGCGAAGGACAGGCGCTTCCTGAAGCTTTCTTT.

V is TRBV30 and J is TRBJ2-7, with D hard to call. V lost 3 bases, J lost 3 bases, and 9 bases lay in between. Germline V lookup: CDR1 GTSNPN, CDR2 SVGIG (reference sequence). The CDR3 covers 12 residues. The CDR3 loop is CAWRRGYYEQYF. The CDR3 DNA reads TGTGCCTGGAGACGAGGATACTACGAGCAGTACTTC.

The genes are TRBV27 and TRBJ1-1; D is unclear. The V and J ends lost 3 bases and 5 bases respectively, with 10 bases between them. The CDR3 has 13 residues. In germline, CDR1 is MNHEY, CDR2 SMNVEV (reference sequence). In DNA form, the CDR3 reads TGTGCCAGCAGTTTGGCGTTTAGGACTGAAGCTTTCTTT. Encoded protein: CASSLAFRTEAFF.

Written as DNA, the CDR3 is TGTGCCAGCAGCTACGGGGGCCCCGGGACAGATACGCAGTATTTT. Translation: CASSYGGPGTDTQYF. V usage is TRBV13 and J usage is TRBJ2-3; D possibly matches TRBD1 or TRBD2 (6 bases each). The CDR3 loop spans 15 amino acids. CDR1 and CDR2 from the germline V gene are PRHDT and FYEKMQ (reference sequence). The V gene lost 4 bases and the J gene lost 3 bases, with 14 bases spanning the gap.

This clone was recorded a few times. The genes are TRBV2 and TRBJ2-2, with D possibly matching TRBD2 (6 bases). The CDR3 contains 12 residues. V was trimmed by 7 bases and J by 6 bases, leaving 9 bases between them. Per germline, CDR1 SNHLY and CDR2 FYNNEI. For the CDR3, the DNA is TGTGCCAGCAATCCGGGGGCCGGGGAGCTGTTTTTT. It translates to CASNPGAGELFF.

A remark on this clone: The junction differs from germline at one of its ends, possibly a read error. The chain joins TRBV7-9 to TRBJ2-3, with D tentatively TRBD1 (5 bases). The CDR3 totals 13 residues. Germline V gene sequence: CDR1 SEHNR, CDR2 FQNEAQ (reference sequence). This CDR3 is CATSREMTDTQYF. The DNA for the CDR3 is TGTGCCACCAGCAGGGAAATGACAGATACGCAGTATTTT.

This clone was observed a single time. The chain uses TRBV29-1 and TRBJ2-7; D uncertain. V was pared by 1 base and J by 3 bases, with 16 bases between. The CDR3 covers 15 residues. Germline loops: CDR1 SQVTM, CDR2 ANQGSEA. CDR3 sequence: CSVEGGGMSGYEQYF. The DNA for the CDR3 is TGCAGCGTTGAAGGGGGTGGCATGTCTGGCTACGAGCAGTACTTC.

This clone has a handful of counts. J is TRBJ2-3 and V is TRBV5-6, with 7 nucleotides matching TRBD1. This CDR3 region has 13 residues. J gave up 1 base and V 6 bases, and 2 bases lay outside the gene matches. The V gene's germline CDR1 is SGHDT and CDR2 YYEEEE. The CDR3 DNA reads TGTGCCAGCACCCAGGGGGGCACAGATACGCAGTATTTT. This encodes CASTQGGTDTQYF. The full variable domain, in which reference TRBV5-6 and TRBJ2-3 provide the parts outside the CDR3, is DAGVTQSPTHLIKTRGQQVTLRCSPKSGHDTVSWYQQALGQGPQFIFQYYEEEERQRGNFPDRFSGHQFPNYSSELNVNALLLGDSALYLCASTQGGTDTQYFGPGTRLTVL.

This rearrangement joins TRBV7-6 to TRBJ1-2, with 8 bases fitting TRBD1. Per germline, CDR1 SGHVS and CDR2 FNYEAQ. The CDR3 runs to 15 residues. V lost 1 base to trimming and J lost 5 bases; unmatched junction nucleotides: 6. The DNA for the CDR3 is TGTGCCAGCAGCTTAGTGGCAGGGGGCGGGTATGGCTACACCTTC. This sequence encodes CASSLVAGGGYGYTF.

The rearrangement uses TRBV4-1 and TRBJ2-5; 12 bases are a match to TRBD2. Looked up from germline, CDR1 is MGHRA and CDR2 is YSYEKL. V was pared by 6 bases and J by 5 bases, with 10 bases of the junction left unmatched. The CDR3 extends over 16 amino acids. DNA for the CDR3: TGCGCCAGCAGAAACCTAGCGGGGGGGCTTACTGAGACCCAGTACTTC. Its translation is CASRNLAGGLTETQYF.

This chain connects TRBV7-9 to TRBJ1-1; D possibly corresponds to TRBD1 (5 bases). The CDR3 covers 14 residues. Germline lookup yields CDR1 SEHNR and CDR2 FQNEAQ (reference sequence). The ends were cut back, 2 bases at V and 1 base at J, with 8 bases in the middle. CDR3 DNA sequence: TGTGCCAGCAGCTTACAGGGCCGGAACACTGAAGCTTTCTTT. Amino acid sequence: CASSLQGRNTEAFF.

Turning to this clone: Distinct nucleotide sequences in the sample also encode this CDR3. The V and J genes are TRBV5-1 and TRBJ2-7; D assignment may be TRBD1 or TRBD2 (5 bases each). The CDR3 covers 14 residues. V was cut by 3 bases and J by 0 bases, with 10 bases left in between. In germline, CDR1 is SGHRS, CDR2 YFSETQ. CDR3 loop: CASSSGTGSYEQYF. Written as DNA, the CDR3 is TGCGCCAGCAGCTCCGGGACGGGCTCCTACGAGCAGTACTTC.

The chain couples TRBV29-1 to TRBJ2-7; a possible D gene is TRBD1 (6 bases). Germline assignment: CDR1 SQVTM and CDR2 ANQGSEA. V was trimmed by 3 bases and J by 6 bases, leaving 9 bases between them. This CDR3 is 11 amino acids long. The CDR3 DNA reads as TGCAGCGTTGAGTCACAGGGCGAGCAGTACTTC. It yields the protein CSVESQGEQYF.

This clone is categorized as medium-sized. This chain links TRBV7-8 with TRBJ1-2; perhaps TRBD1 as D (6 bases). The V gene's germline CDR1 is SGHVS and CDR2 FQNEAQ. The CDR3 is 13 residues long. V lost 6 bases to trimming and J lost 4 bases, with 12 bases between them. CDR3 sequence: CASRRTDSYGYTF. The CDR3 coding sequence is TGTGCCAGCAGGCGGACGGACAGCTATGGCTACACCTTC.

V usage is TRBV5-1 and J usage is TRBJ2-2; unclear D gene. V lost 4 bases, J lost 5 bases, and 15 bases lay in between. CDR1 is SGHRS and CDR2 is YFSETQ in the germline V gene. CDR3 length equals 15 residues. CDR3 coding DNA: TGCGCCAGCAGCCCCAACACCGACGGAACCGGGGAGCTGTTTTTT. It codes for CASSPNTDGTGELFF.

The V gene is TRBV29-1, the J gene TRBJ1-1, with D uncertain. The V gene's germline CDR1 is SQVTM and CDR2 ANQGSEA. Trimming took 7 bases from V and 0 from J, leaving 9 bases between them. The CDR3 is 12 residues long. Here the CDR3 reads CSAATLNTEAFF. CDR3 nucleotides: TGCAGCGCCGCGACGCTGAACACTGAAGCTTTCTTT. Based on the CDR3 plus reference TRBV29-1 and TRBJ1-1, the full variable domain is SAVISQKPSRDICQRGTSLTIQCQVDSQVTMMFWYRQQPGQSLTLIATANQGSEATYESGFVIDKFPISRPNLTFSTLTVSNMSPEDSSIYLCSAATLNTEAFFGQGTRLTVV.

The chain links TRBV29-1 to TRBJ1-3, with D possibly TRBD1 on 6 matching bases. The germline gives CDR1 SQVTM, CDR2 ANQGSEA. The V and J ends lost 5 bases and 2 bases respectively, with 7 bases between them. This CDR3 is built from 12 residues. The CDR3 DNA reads TGCAGCGTTACAGGGCCTGGAAACACCATATATTTT. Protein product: CSVTGPGNTIYF.

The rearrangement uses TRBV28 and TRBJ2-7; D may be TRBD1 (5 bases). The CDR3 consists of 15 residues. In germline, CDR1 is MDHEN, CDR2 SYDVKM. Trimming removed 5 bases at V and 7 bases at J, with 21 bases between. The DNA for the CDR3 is TGTGCCAGCAGTGGAGACAGCTCCCGGTACGATGAGCAGTACTTC. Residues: CASSGDSSRYDEQYF.